A selection of T cell receptor beta chains follows, all from one sample in a study of blood T cell repertoires in COVID-19. Produced via immunoSEQ multiplex PCR; TCRdb's table is partial and in-frame only. The sample lists approximately 180,000 clones; about 84% were seen once. The sample was peripheral blood. Receptors were obtained from a person aged 70 to 85 with COVID-19, enrolled during active disease. The CDR3 runs from the conserved cysteine through the conserved F or W. A D gene is named only where the DNA matches it firmly. Clone size, where shown, is once, few, many, or a class for clones that have expanded.

abundance: NA; d_gene: NA; j_gene: TRBJ1-2; v_gene: TRBV7-2; CDR3aa: CASSKDSYGYTF; CDR3nt: TGTGCCAGCAGCAAGGACAGCTATGGCTACACCTTC
abundance: NA; d_gene: TRBD1; j_gene: TRBJ1-2; v_gene: TRBV3-1/TRBV3-2; CDR3aa: CASSPGTGGTSHGYTF; CDR3nt: TGTGCCAGCAGTCCCGGGACAGGGGGAACTTCCCATGGCTACACCTTC
abundance: few; d_gene: NA; j_gene: TRBJ2-7; v_gene: TRBV5-1; CDR3aa: CASSLGGVLPYEQYF; CDR3nt: TGCGCCAGCAGCTTAGGGGGGGTCCTTCCTTACGAGCAGTACTTC
abundance: NA; d_gene: TRBD2; j_gene: TRBJ2-1; v_gene: TRBV28; CDR3aa: CASSISPGLGTSGNEQFF; CDR3nt: TGTGCCAGCAGCATCTCCCCCGGACTGGGGACTAGCGGGAATGAGCAGTTCTTC
abundance: NA; d_gene: TRBD1; j_gene: TRBJ2-7; v_gene: TRBV5-1; CDR3aa: CASSFPGTGGHEQYF; CDR3nt: TGCGCCAGCAGCTTTCCCGGGACAGGGGGCCACGAGCAGTACTTC
abundance: few; d_gene: TRBD2; j_gene: TRBJ2-5; v_gene: TRBV7-2; CDR3aa: CASSLSGRGQGTQYF; CDR3nt: TGTGCCAGCAGCTTAAGCGGGAGGGGGCAGGGGACCCAGTACTTC
abundance: NA; d_gene: TRBD1; j_gene: TRBJ2-2; v_gene: TRBV2; CDR3aa: CASSVKTGGGTNTGELFF; CDR3nt: TGTGCCAGCAGTGTTAAGACAGGGGGCGGAACGAACACCGGGGAGCTGTTTTTT
abundance: NA; d_gene: NA; j_gene: TRBJ2-5; v_gene: TRBV2; CDR3aa: CASSESSGGRGMGTQYF; CDR3nt: TGTGCCAGCAGTGAATCTTCGGGTGGCAGGGGAATGGGGACCCAGTACTTC
abundance: NA; d_gene: TRBD1; j_gene: TRBJ1-5; v_gene: TRBV2; CDR3aa: CASSVSGGHQPQHF; CDR3nt: TGTGCCAGCAGTGTCTCAGGGGGCCATCAGCCCCAGCATTTT
abundance: NA; d_gene: NA; j_gene: TRBJ2-7; v_gene: TRBV6-6; CDR3aa: CASSYGQSNYEQYF; CDR3nt: TGTGCCAGCAGTTACGGACAGTCCAACTACGAGCAGTACTTC
abundance: NA; d_gene: TRBD1; j_gene: TRBJ2-7; v_gene: TRBV12-5; CDR3aa: CASGFKRQGEHSYEQYF; CDR3nt: TGTGCTAGTGGTTTCAAACGACAGGGAGAACATTCCTACGAGCAGTACTTC
abundance: NA; d_gene: NA; j_gene: TRBJ1-5; v_gene: TRBV7-8; CDR3aa: CASSLPGSNQPQHF; CDR3nt: TGTGCCAGCAGCTTGCCGGGAAGTAATCAGCCCCAGCATTTT
abundance: NA; d_gene: NA; j_gene: TRBJ2-1; v_gene: TRBV29-1; CDR3aa: CSVEPANEQFF; CDR3nt: TGCAGCGTTGAACCAGCGAATGAGCAGTTCTTC
abundance: NA; d_gene: NA; j_gene: TRBJ2-1; v_gene: TRBV4-1; CDR3aa: CASSQEPTSWHEQFF; CDR3nt: TGCGCCAGCAGCCAAGAACCCACTAGCTGGCATGAGCAGTTCTTC
abundance: NA; d_gene: NA; j_gene: TRBJ2-7; v_gene: TRBV28; CDR3aa: CASTLGGALYEQYF; CDR3nt: TGTGCCAGCACCCTGGGGGGGGCCCTCTACGAGCAGTACTTC
abundance: NA; d_gene: NA; j_gene: TRBJ1-6; v_gene: TRBV4-1; CDR3aa: CASSQGLNSPLHF; CDR3nt: TGCGCCAGCAGCCAAGGACTTAATTCACCCCTCCACTTT
abundance: few; d_gene: NA; j_gene: TRBJ2-2; v_gene: TRBV2; CDR3aa: CASKLGAGELFF; CDR3nt: TGTGCCAGCAAGCTCGGGGCCGGGGAGCTGTTTTTT
abundance: NA; d_gene: NA; j_gene: TRBJ2-3; v_gene: TRBV20-1; CDR3aa: CSARRVDTQYF; CDR3nt: TGCAGTGCTAGACGGGTGGATACGCAGTATTTT
abundance: NA; d_gene: NA; j_gene: TRBJ1-2; v_gene: TRBV5-5; CDR3aa: CASSLGTERTYSGYTF; CDR3nt: TGTGCCAGCAGCTTGGGGACAGAGAGGACCTATTCTGGCTACACCTTC
abundance: NA; d_gene: NA; j_gene: TRBJ2-3; v_gene: TRBV24-1; CDR3aa: CATSDFQAASTDTQYF; CDR3nt: TGTGCCACCAGTGATTTTCAAGCGGCGAGCACAGATACGCAGTATTTT
abundance: NA; d_gene: NA; j_gene: TRBJ2-7; v_gene: TRBV6-1; CDR3aa: CASSEARAASSYEQYF; CDR3nt: TGTGCCAGCAGTGAAGCGCGGGCCGCGAGCTCCTACGAGCAGTACTTC
abundance: NA; d_gene: NA; j_gene: TRBJ2-5; v_gene: TRBV7-2; CDR3aa: CASSQNQGVGGETQYF; CDR3nt: TGTGCCAGCAGCCAGAACCAAGGGGTGGGGGGAGAGACCCAGTACTTC
abundance: NA; d_gene: NA; j_gene: TRBJ2-4; v_gene: TRBV19; CDR3aa: CASSSEIRGFQYF; CDR3nt: TGTGCCAGTAGTTCCGAGATCAGGGGTTTTCAGTACTTC
abundance: NA; d_gene: NA; j_gene: TRBJ2-7; v_gene: TRBV6-2/TRBV6-3; CDR3aa: CASNPRGALRDSYEQYF; CDR3nt: TGTGCCAGCAACCCCAGGGGGGCTTTGCGGGACTCCTACGAGCAGTACTTC
abundance: NA; d_gene: NA; j_gene: TRBJ1-1; v_gene: TRBV28; CDR3aa: CASSLDSGIAFF; CDR3nt: TGTGCCAGCAGCCTGGACAGCGGCATAGCTTTCTTT
abundance: NA; d_gene: NA; j_gene: TRBJ2-3; v_gene: TRBV10-3; CDR3aa: CAISELWGRTDTQYF; CDR3nt: TGTGCCATCAGTGAACTTTGGGGGCGCACAGATACGCAGTATTTT
abundance: NA; d_gene: NA; j_gene: TRBJ1-1; v_gene: TRBV18; CDR3aa: CASSPARSEAFF; CDR3nt: TGTGCCAGCTCACCTGCCAGGTCTGAAGCTTTCTTT
abundance: NA; d_gene: NA; j_gene: TRBJ1-5; v_gene: TRBV28; CDR3aa: CASSLLEPYSNQPQHF; CDR3nt: TGTGCCAGCAGTCTCCTTGAGCCGTATAGCAATCAGCCCCAGCATTTT
abundance: NA; d_gene: NA; j_gene: TRBJ1-5; v_gene: TRBV5-6; CDR3aa: CASSLSGSGGSNQPQHF; CDR3nt: TGTGCCAGCAGCTTGTCGGGCAGCGGGGGCTCTAATCAGCCCCAGCATTTT
abundance: once; d_gene: NA; j_gene: TRBJ1-1; v_gene: TRBV6-4; CDR3aa: CASSVNGGEAVAFF; CDR3nt: TGTGCCAGCAGTGTTAATGGGGGGGAGGCGGTTGCTTTCTTT
abundance: NA; d_gene: NA; j_gene: TRBJ1-1; v_gene: TRBV7-9; CDR3aa: CASSLTQGSTEAFF; CDR3nt: TGTGCCAGCAGCTTAACCCAGGGATCTACTGAAGCTTTCTTT
abundance: NA; d_gene: NA; j_gene: TRBJ1-4; v_gene: TRBV7-2; CDR3aa: CASSLGGGTNEKLFF; CDR3nt: TGTGCCAGCAGCTTGGGCGGGGGAACTAATGAAAAACTGTTTTTT
abundance: NA; d_gene: TRBD1; j_gene: TRBJ1-5; v_gene: TRBV2; CDR3aa: CASSETRGLSQPQHF; CDR3nt: TGTGCCAGCAGTGAGACCAGGGGGCTTAGTCAGCCCCAGCATTTT
abundance: NA; d_gene: NA; j_gene: TRBJ2-2; v_gene: TRBV20-1; CDR3aa: CSASVGRAGSGELFF; CDR3nt: TGCAGTGCTAGTGTCGGTCGAGCAGGTTCCGGGGAGCTGTTTTTT
abundance: NA; d_gene: NA; j_gene: TRBJ1-3; v_gene: TRBV11-2; CDR3aa: CASSLGPDSGNTIYF; CDR3nt: TGTGCCAGCAGCTTAGGTCCAGACTCTGGAAACACCATATATTTT
abundance: few; d_gene: TRBD2; j_gene: TRBJ2-5; v_gene: TRBV7-8; CDR3aa: CASSSGLAGGRGTQYF; CDR3nt: TGTGCCAGCAGCTCCGGACTAGCGGGAGGCCGGGGGACCCAGTACTTC
abundance: NA; d_gene: NA; j_gene: TRBJ1-1; v_gene: TRBV18; CDR3aa: CASSPVGGAAPMNTEAFF; CDR3nt: TGTGCCAGCTCACCGGTCGGGGGGGCCGCCCCCATGAACACTGAAGCTTTCTTT
abundance: NA; d_gene: TRBD2; j_gene: TRBJ2-2; v_gene: TRBV6-2/TRBV6-3; CDR3aa: CASSYPRGGANTGELFF; CDR3nt: TGTGCCAGCAGTTACCCTCGGGGGGGCGCGAACACCGGGGAGCTGTTTTTT
abundance: NA; d_gene: TRBD1; j_gene: TRBJ1-4; v_gene: TRBV27; CDR3aa: CASREYQGAGEKLFF; CDR3nt: TGTGCCAGCAGAGAATATCAGGGGGCTGGCGAAAAACTGTTTTTT
abundance: once; d_gene: NA; j_gene: TRBJ2-1; v_gene: TRBV28; CDR3aa: CATGGQMMYNEQFF; CDR3nt: TGTGCCACCGGGGGACAGATGATGTACAATGAGCAGTTCTTC
abundance: NA; d_gene: TRBD1; j_gene: TRBJ2-7; v_gene: TRBV3-1/TRBV3-2; CDR3aa: CASSQGDRGYGEQYF; CDR3nt: TGTGCCAGCAGCCAAGGGGACAGGGGGTACGGGGAGCAGTACTTC